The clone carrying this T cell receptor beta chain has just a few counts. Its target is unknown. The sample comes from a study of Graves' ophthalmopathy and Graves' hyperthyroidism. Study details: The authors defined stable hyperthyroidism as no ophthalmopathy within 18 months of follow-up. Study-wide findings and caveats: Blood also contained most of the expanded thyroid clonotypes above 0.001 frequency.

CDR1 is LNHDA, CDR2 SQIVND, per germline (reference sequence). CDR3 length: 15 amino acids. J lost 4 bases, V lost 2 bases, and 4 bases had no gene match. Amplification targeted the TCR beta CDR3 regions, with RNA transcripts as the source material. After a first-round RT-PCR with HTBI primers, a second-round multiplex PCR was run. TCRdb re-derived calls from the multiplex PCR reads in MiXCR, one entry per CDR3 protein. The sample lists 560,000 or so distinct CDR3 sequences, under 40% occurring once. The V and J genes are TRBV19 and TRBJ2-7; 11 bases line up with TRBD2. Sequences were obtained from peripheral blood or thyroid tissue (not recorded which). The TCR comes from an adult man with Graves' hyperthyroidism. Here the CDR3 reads CASSIFSGRGYEQYF. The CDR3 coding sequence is TGTGCCAGTAGTATATTTAGCGGGAGGGGGTACGAGCAGTACTTC. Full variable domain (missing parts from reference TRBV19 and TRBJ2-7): DGGITQSPKYLFRKEGQNVTLSCEQNLNHDAMYWYRQDPGQGLRLIYYSQIVNDFQKGDIAEGYSVSREKKESFPLTVTSAQKNPTAFYLCASSIFSGRGYEQYFGPGTRLTVT.